This T cell receptor beta chain emerged from a study of tumor and adjacent non-tumor tissue in lung cancer. Study context: Patients comprised about eleven adenocarcinoma, a couple of squamous cell carcinoma and 1 small cell lung cancer. Points from the study as a whole: TCR diversity was significantly greater in tumor than normal lung tissue. Tumor TCR diversity, when higher, was linked to shorter survival.

To note about this clonotype: Its antigen remains unknown. It is likely a read error, because the conserved phenylalanine at the end of the CDR3 is missing.

Trimming at V came to 7 bases and at J to 5 bases, leaving 17 bases not matched to a gene. Per germline, CDR1 SQVTM and CDR2 ANQGSEA. CDR3 length: 15 amino acids. The template was RNA from unsorted bulk tissue. Three rounds of nested PCR, following a modified ARM-PCR protocol, produced the TCRbeta library. TCRdb used MiXCR to reprocess the multiplex PCR reads, holding one entry per CDR3 protein. The table includes about 110,000 distinct CDR3 sequences, approximately 87% detected once. What was sequenced was lung tumor tissue. This TCR was recovered from a man between 65 and 80 years old with non-small cell lung cancer. This chain connects TRBV29-1 to TRBJ2-7; 7 bases line up with TRBD2. Here the CDR3 DNA reads TGCAGCGCCGCCACCGGAAGGGGACTACGGGACGAGCAGTACTCC. It is translated as CSAATGRGLRDEQYS.